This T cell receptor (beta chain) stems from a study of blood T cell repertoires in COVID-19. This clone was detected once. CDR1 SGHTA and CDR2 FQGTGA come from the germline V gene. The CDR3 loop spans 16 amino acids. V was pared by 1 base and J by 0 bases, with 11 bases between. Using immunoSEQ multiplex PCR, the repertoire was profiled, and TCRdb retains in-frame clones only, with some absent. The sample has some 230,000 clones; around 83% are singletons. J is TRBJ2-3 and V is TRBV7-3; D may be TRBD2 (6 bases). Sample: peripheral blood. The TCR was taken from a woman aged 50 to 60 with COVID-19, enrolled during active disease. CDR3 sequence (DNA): TGTGCCAGCAGCTTAAATCTCCGGGGGAGCACAGATACGCAGTATTTT. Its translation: CASSLNLRGSTDTQYF.